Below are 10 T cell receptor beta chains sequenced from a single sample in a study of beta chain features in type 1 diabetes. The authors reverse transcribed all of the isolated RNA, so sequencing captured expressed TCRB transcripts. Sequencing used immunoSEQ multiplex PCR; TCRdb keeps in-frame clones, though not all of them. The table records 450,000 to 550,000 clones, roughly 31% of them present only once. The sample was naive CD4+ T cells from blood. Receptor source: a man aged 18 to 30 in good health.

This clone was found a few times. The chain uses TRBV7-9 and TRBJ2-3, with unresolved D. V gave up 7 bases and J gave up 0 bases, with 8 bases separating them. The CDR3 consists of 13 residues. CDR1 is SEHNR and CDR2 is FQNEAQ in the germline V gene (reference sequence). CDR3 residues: CASNTASTDTQYF. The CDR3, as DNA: TGTGCCAGCAATACAGCTAGCACAGATACGCAGTATTTT.

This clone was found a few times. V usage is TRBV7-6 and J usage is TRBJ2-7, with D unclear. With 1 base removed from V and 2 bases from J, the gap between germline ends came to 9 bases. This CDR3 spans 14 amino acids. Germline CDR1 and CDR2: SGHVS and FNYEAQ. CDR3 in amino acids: CASSLGARTYEQYF. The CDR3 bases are TGTGCCAGCAGCTTAGGGGCCCGGACCTACGAGCAGTACTTC.

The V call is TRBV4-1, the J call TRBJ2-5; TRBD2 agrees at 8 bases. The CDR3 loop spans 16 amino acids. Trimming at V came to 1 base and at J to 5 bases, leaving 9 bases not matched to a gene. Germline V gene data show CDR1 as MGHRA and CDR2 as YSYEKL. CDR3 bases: TGCGCCAGCAGCCAAGGGTCGAGCGGGAGTGAGGAGACCCAGTACTTC. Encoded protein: CASSQGSSGSEETQYF.

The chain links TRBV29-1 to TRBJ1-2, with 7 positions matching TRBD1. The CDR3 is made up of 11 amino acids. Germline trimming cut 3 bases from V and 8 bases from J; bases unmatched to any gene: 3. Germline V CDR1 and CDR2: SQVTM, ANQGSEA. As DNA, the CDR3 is TGCAGCGTTGACAGGGGGGAAGGCTACACCTTC. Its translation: CSVDRGEGYTF.

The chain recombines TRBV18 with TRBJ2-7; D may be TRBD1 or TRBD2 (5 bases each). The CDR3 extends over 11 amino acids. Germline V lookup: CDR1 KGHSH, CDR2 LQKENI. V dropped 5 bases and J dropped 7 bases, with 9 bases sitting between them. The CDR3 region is CASSEGPEQYF. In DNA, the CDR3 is TGTGCCAGCTCAGAGGGACCAGAGCAGTACTTC.

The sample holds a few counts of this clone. DNA of the CDR3: TGCAGCGTTAGGCCGGGACTTCCCACAGATACGCAGTATTTT. Translation gives CSVRPGLPTDTQYF. The chain couples TRBV29-1 to TRBJ2-3; perhaps TRBD2 as D (6 bases). V was trimmed by 5 bases and J by 2 bases, leaving 14 bases between them. The CDR3 runs 14 residues. Germline values: CDR1 SQVTM, CDR2 ANQGSEA.

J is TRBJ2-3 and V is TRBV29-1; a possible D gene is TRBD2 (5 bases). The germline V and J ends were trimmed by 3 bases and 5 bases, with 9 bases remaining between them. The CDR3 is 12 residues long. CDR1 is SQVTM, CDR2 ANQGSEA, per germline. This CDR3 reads CSVDGSGDTQYF. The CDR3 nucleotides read TGCAGCGTTGATGGCAGCGGAGATACGCAGTATTTT.

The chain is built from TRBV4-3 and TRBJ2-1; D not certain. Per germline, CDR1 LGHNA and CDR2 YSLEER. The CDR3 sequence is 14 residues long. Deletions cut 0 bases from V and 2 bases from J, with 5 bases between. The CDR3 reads CASSQEGTYNEQFF. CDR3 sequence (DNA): TGCGCCAGCAGCCAAGAAGGGACCTACAATGAGCAGTTCTTC.

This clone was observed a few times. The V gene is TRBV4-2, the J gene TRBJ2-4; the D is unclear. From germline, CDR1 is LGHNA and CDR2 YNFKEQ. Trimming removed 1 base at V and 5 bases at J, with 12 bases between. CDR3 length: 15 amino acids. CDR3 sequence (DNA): TGTGCCAGCAGCCAAGTCATCCAGTTTCAAAACATTCAGTACTTC. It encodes CASSQVIQFQNIQYF.

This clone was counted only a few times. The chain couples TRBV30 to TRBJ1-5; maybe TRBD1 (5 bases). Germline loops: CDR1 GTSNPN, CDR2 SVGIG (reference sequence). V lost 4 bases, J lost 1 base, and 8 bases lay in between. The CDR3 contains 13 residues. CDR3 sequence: CAWTGLSNQPQHF. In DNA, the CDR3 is TGTGCCTGGACAGGGTTGAGCAATCAGCCCCAGCATTTT.